This T cell receptor beta chain came from a study of cytomegalovirus exposure and HLA in healthy donors. Vbeta (60) and Jbeta (13) primers were used in the PCR. Sequencing was performed with immunoSEQ multiplex PCR; in TCRdb, only in-frame clones are kept and a portion is missing. The profile shows 190,000 or so clones, roughly four fifths of them singletons. Germline CDR1 is LGHNA and CDR2 is YNFKEQ. Trimming cost V 4 bases and J 2 bases; bases outside gene matches: 6. This CDR3 contains 15 residues. The TCR was taken from a man in his fifties or sixties in good health and CMV-seronegative. Sequencing was performed on PBMCs. The genes are TRBV4-2 and TRBJ1-1, with 8 bases matching TRBD1. CDR3 in DNA: TGTGCCAGCAGCCCTCGGACAGGGACTAACACTGAAGCTTTCTTT. Translating gives CASSPRTGTNTEAFF.